The 5 T cell receptor beta chains reported below all come from one sample, sequenced in a study of spatial heterogeneity in lung cancer. Regarding the study as a whole: Mutation counts in tumors were tracked by counts of expanded intratumoral alpha and beta TCRs.

The sample's time point: sample taken at primary tumor resection. TCRdb re-derived calls from the 5' RACE reads in MiXCR, one entry per CDR3 protein. Found here are about 8,100 distinct CDR3 sequences, approximately 13% of them singletons; the top ten hold about 10%. These receptors have no identified antigens. The sequencing used lung tumor tissue, collected at surgery. These receptors came from a male donor with early-stage non-small cell lung cancer.

In this sample, this clonotype is medium-sized. This beta chain appears as a stray read in a library generated for alpha chains; its size is not informative. The chain is built from TRBV4-3 and TRBJ2-7; D possibly matches TRBD1 or TRBD2 (5 bases each). This CDR3 region has 13 residues. CDR1 is LGHNA, CDR2 YSLEER, per germline. V lost 8 bases to trimming and J lost 6 bases, with 17 bases between them. CDR3 amino acids: CASSPNGGGEQYF. The CDR3 nucleotides read TGCGCCAGCTCTCCGAATGGGGGTGGCGAGCAGTACTTC.

As regards this clonotype: This beta chain is a stray read from a library made for alpha chains; its abundance is not meaningful. This chain links TRBV7-2 with TRBJ1-1; D is unresolved. The germline CDR1 and CDR2 sequences are SGHTA and FQGNSA. Between the trimmed V and J ends, which lost 2 bases and 1 base, there was a span of 5 bases. The CDR3 spans 13 residues. This CDR3 reads CASSLSQNTEAFF. In DNA, the CDR3 is TGTGCCAGCAGCTTATCCCAGAACACTGAAGCTTTCTTT.

On this clonotype: With the library built for alpha chains, this beta chain is off target and its frequency is not meaningful. CDR3 nucleotides: TGTGCCAGCAGGTGGACTAGCGGCTACAATGAGCAGTTCTTC. It codes for CASRWTSGYNEQFF. The V gene is TRBV27, the J gene TRBJ2-1, with 10 bases aligning to TRBD2. This CDR3 has 14 residues. Germline trimming cut 6 bases from V and 3 bases from J; bases unmatched to any gene: 2. CDR1 MNHEY and CDR2 SMNVEV come from the germline V gene (reference sequence).

This clonotype is labeled as medium-sized. For a library built for alpha chains, this beta chain is a stray read; little rests on its size. The J gene is TRBJ2-1, the V gene TRBV20-1, with D hard to call. V was pared by 3 bases and J by 6 bases, with 6 bases between. Per the germline V gene, CDR1 is DFQATT and CDR2 is SNEGSKA (reference sequence). This CDR3 region has 11 residues. The CDR3 DNA reads TGCAGTGCTAGCCCCAGCAATGAGCAGTTCTTC. Translation gives CSASPSNEQFF.

This clonotype was seen repeatedly, ten times or more. This beta chain slipped into a library made for alpha chains as a stray read, so its size is not meaningful. The chain carries TRBV30 and TRBJ2-3; no reliable D call. This CDR3 has 10 residues. Germline V gene sequence: CDR1 GTSNPN, CDR2 SVGIG (reference sequence). With 0 bases removed from V and 5 bases from J, the gap between germline ends came to 0 bases. The CDR3 region has the DNA TGTGCCTGGAGTGTAGATACGCAGTATTTT. Protein product: CAWSVDTQYF.